This T cell receptor beta chain originates from a study of Tregs in tolerant kidney transplant recipients (dated by TCRdb to 2018 to 2020). With respect to the entire study: The study applied TCRbeta sequencing to find donor-specific regulatory T cells before combined kidney and bone marrow transplantation and then followed those same cells after transplant. TCRbeta repertoire sequencing was used in a few healthy controls to compare several ways of expanding Tregs specific for an allogeneic donor.

Genomic DNA was extracted from sorted cells with the QIAGEN DNeasy Blood and Tissue Kit for TCRbeta CDR3 sequencing. Through immunoSEQ, high-throughput TCRbeta CDR3 sequencing was done commercially, including PCR amplification with internal controls and bias correction. The source study handled its data this way. Unique productive TCRbeta sequences were defined by CDR3 nucleotide sequence where primers matched, and otherwise by CDR3 amino acid sequence together with Vbeta and Jbeta genes. Sorting error was corrected by removing sequences shared between sorted populations at a frequency ratio of 2:1 or less, and the remaining shared sequences were assigned to the higher population. Sequences were defined as donor-reactive when expanded at least 5-fold in CFSE-low cells versus unstimulated cells and present at a frequency of at least 0.01% in CFSE-low cells. Jensen-Shannon divergence calculated on the top 100 TCRbeta sequences ranked by frequency was used to measure repertoire divergence. For any sample with multiple sequencing runs, sorting error was corrected in each run separately before the runs were pooled. The table was pulled from immuneACCESS by TCRdb, which kept in-frame rearrangements only. Such tables lose some clones; where checked, under half of the loss comes from unresolved V genes, and the rest has no known cause. Clone size and the V and J calls come from that table; the DNA yielded D and trimming. Within this sample are around 230,000 clones, with 80% to 85% of them counted one time only. The ten top clones hold 0.5% to 0.65% of the sample.

What the work shows at the level of the full study, not this receptor alone: Biological reproducibility was not examined directly, but technical replication error appeared to be minimal. Expanding Tregs with activated donor B cells appeared to identify the most biologically relevant and donor-specific TCRbeta repertoire. The study was constrained by small patient numbers, and validation of the findings is required in larger populations and under other immunosuppression protocols.

Unstimulated Tregs (CD4+CD25+CD127-), CD4+ non-Tregs (CD4+CD25-), CD4 and CD8 cells were FACS-sorted from thawed PBMCs. Blood from healthy controls was obtained either from healthy volunteers or as purchased buffy coats. Healthy control blood was processed by Ficoll density gradient to PBMCs and cryopreserved; patient PBMCs were collected before and after transplant. Comments on this clone: The target of this receptor is not known. No much larger clonotype is one base removed from it; base qualities were not supplied.

Sequencing was performed on CD4+ T cells from blood. The TCR was taken from a human donor in good health.

The CDR3 is CASSPKDRGASNYGYTF. The DNA sequence is TGTGCCAGTAGTCCCAAGGACAGGGGAGCCTCTAACTATGGCTACACCTTC. The chain couples TRBV19 to TRBJ1-2, with TRBD1 matching 9 junction bases. Spanning cysteine to phenylalanine, the CDR3 consists of 17 amino acids. Left in the record is the CDR3 DNA by itself, 51 bases read in frame from the first base. V ends up 5 bases short and J 0 bases short, with an unmatched junction base count of 10. Per the germline V gene (reference sequence), LNHDA is the CDR1 and SQIVND is the CDR2.